A selection of T cell receptor beta chains follows, all from one sample in a study of T cells in Graves' hyperthyroidism and ophthalmopathy. TCRdb called the multiplex PCR reads again in MiXCR, with one record for every CDR3 protein. Of 500,000 to 600,000 distinct CDR3 sequences listed, 46% are singletons. Sequencing input: peripheral blood or thyroid tissue (not recorded which). Receptors were obtained from an adult woman with Graves' disease, either hyperthyroidism or ophthalmopathy (not recorded which). Both conserved end residues are part of each CDR3. Clone size is given for some rows only: seen once, a few or many times, or a class if the clone is expanded.

abundance | j_gene | v_gene | CDR3aa
NA | TRBJ2-7 | TRBV24-1 | CATSEGTGDYEQYF
many | TRBJ1-3 | TRBV7-2 | CASSLQSGNTIYF
NA | TRBJ1-2 | TRBV20-1 | CSATTRATSGDDGYTF
many | TRBJ1-3 | TRBV5-1 | CASSLGGSDGNTIYF
NA | TRBJ2-7 | TRBV7-3 | CASSMRVDSYEQYF
few | TRBJ1-1 | TRBV2 | CASSEYGAGNTEAFF
many | TRBJ2-7 | TRBV9 | CASSGQGDSTYEQYF
NA | TRBJ1-3 | TRBV20-1 | CSASQGHFRGRWLHLRF
NA | TRBJ1-2 | TRBV30 | CAWSEGQLDGYTF
NA | TRBJ2-5 | TRBV7-9 | CASSSFAGQPQGTQYF
NA | TRBJ1-6 | TRBV5-1 | CASSPADSDSPLHF
few | TRBJ1-1 | TRBV9 | CASSQYEGRGNTEAFF
NA | TRBJ2-7 | TRBV15 | CATSRETDRSYEQYF
many | TRBJ2-5 | TRBV9 | CASSPHGTRVGETQYF
once | TRBJ2-5 | TRBV9 | CASSVSRGGGETQYF
few | TRBJ2-2 | TRBV19 | CASKEIGTSGTGELFF